Reported below is one T cell receptor beta chain. The antigen is unknown. V shed 4 bases and J shed 3 bases, with 12 bases lying between them. Germline assignment: CDR1 MGHRA and CDR2 YSYEKL. The CDR3 extends over 15 amino acids. This sample was taken from a study of cytomegalovirus exposure and HLA in healthy donors. Clones were read by immunoSEQ multiplex PCR, and TCRdb kept only the in-frame ones, dropping some. This sample has around 99,000 clones, with 85% to 90% found just once. Overall study results and limits: The study listed under 200 cytomegalovirus-associated TCR beta chains. Cytomegalovirus status was reportedly diagnosed by the classifier with high sensitivity and specificity.

The TCR originated in a woman under 30 in good health and CMV-seronegative. The sample consisted of PBMCs. The chain combines TRBV4-1 with TRBJ2-2; no clear D. The CDR3 DNA reads TGCGCCAGCAGCCGTCCCGCACGGGACACCGGGGAGCTGTTTTTT. Amino acids: CASSRPARDTGELFF.